Shown below are 9 T cell receptor beta chains from a single sample sequenced in a study of T cells after yellow fever vaccination. TCRdb re-called the 5' RACE reads with MiXCR, one entry per CDR3 protein. The sample lists about 240,000 distinct CDR3 sequences; approximately 3.6% were seen once. Sample: PBMCs, taken 15 days after the yellow fever booster vaccination. Source of these receptors: a man aged 18 to 30 who received the YFV17D yellow fever vaccine.

The chain couples TRBV15 to TRBJ1-5, with TRBD1 as a possible D gene (6 bases). Trimming took 11 bases from V and 3 from J, leaving 14 bases between them. CDR1 and CDR2 from the germline V gene are LNHNV and YYDKDF (reference sequence). This CDR3 comprises 13 residues. This chain's CDR3 is CAVRQDYNQPQHF. CDR3 bases: TGTGCCGTCCGACAGGATTACAATCAGCCCCAGCATTTT.

This clonotype was recorded a few times. The genes are TRBV7-3 and TRBJ1-1; 9 bases are shared with TRBD1. V was clipped by 5 bases and J by 1 base; unmatched bases: 5. The germline V gene encodes CDR1 SGHTA and CDR2 FQGTGA. The CDR3 is 15 amino acids. CDR3 loop: CASSIDRGRNTEAFF. The CDR3, as DNA: TGTGCCAGCAGCATCGACAGGGGGAGGAACACTGAAGCTTTCTTT.

This clonotype was found many times. J is TRBJ1-6 and V is TRBV5-4; the D is unclear. V dropped 4 bases and J dropped 14 bases, with 22 bases sitting between them. The CDR3 runs to 15 residues. The germline gives CDR1 SGHNT, CDR2 YYREEE (reference sequence). CDR3 sequence: CASSPGLEHGFSLHF. The CDR3 nucleotides are TGTGCCAGCAGCCCCGGGTTGGAACACGGTTTTTCCCTCCACTTT.

The sample holds many counts of this clonotype. CDR3 region: CASSTRGRETQYF. CDR3 sequence (DNA): TGTGCCAGCAGTACCAGGGGGCGGGAGACCCAGTACTTC. V and J are TRBV27 and TRBJ2-5, with TRBD1 matching over 8 bases. V trimming: 5 bases; J trimming: 5 bases; junction bases outside the gene matches: 4. Germline V gene lookup returns CDR1 MNHEY and CDR2 SMNVEV (reference sequence). The CDR3 has 13 residues.

This clonotype has at least ten counts. V and J are TRBV6-5 and TRBJ1-1; D ambiguous. Germline V gene data show CDR1 as MNHEY and CDR2 as SVGAGI. CDR3 length: 15 amino acids. V was clipped by 0 bases and J by 0 bases, with 8 bases between them. The CDR3 DNA sequence: TGTGCCAGCAGTTACTCGATTGCCATGAACACTGAAGCTTTCTTT. Its protein is CASSYSIAMNTEAFF.

This clonotype showed up many times. This chain links TRBV6-2 or TRBV6-3 with TRBJ1-2; 9 bases are shared with TRBD1. CDR3 length equals 15 residues. Per the germline V gene, CDR1 is MNHEY and CDR2 is SVGEGT. V shed 6 bases, J shed 3 bases, and the junction held 8 bases outside the gene matches. The DNA for the CDR3 is TGTGCCAGCAGCCCGTACAGGGGGCGCGACTATGGCTACACCTTC. This gives the protein CASSPYRGRDYGYTF.

This clonotype was seen at least ten times. The rearrangement uses TRBV12-3 or TRBV12-4 and TRBJ2-5; either TRBD1 or TRBD2 may fit D (5 bases each). The CDR3 is 13 amino acids. The germline V and J ends were trimmed by 3 bases and 4 bases, with 9 bases remaining between them. DNA for the CDR3: TGTGCCAGCAGTTTTGGGGGTGCAGAGACCCAGTACTTC. It yields the protein CASSFGGAETQYF.

This clonotype appeared many times. The rearrangement joins TRBV5-5 to TRBJ1-4, with D unclear. V was clipped by 1 base and J by 8 bases, with 9 bases between them. The CDR3 sequence is 13 residues long. Germline assignment: CDR1 SGHKS and CDR2 YYEKEE (reference sequence). CDR3 in amino acids: CASSLLSWEKLFF. The CDR3 DNA reads as TGTGCCAGCAGCTTGCTGAGTTGGGAAAAACTGTTTTTT.

This clonotype was seen at least ten times. The chain couples TRBV20-1 to TRBJ1-1; D is unclear. The CDR3 has 12 amino acids. Trimming shortened V by 7 bases and J by 5 bases, and 14 bases separated the two germline ends. Germline V gives CDR1 DFQATT, CDR2 SNEGSKA (reference sequence). Here the CDR3 reads CSVPNAGTEAFF. CDR3 DNA: TGCAGTGTCCCAAACGCCGGAACTGAAGCTTTCTTT.